The clone carrying this TCR beta chain occurred a few times. The record originates from a study of blood T cell repertoires in COVID-19. Whole-study context: Italy, Spain and the United States were the sources of the convalescent and acute COVID-19 samples. The cDNA or gDNA used as material had been derived from T cells, B-cell-depleted T cells, or PBMCs.

V was clipped by 1 base and J by 6 bases; unmatched bases: 3. The CDR3 contains 14 residues. Germline loops: CDR1 SGHVS, CDR2 FNYEAQ. Here immunoSEQ multiplex PCR was the method, and the copy in TCRdb shows in-frame clones only, minus some. In the table there are about 70,000 clones, roughly 76% of which are singletons. The sequencing input was peripheral blood. This TCR was sampled from a woman older than 75 with active or convalescent COVID-19. The rearrangement uses TRBV7-6 and TRBJ2-1; 7 bases match TRBD2. The CDR3 DNA sequence: TGTGCCAGCAGCTTAGGGACTAGTGGCAATGAGCAGTTCTTC. Protein product: CASSLGTSGNEQFF.